The T cell receptor (beta chain) described here comes from a study of cytomegalovirus exposure and HLA in healthy donors. This CDR3 is built from 15 residues. Per the germline V gene, CDR1 is GTSNPN and CDR2 is SVGIG (reference sequence). The V gene lost 4 bases and the J gene lost 0 bases, with 14 bases spanning the gap. Whole-study results and caveats: Sequencing probably produced one cluster of sequence variants that were highly shared. Reports indicate that TCR beta sequences accurately predicted the HLA-A and HLA-B alleles of most subjects. Further analysis, carried out later, found HLA-associated TCR beta chains more clonally expanded than equally common other chains. A later analysis linked fewer than 20,000 TCR beta sequences to HLA alleles at 0.05 false discovery rate.

The PCR employed 60 Vbeta primers together with 13 Jbeta primers. The protocol was immunoSEQ multiplex PCR, while the TCRdb copy is restricted to in-frame clones and leaves out a portion. This sample has some 180,000 clones, with under 80% found just once. Comments on this clone: Its antigen is unknown.

The sequence was obtained from a woman aged 25 to 39 in good health and CMV-seropositive. What was sequenced was PBMCs. The chain links TRBV30 to TRBJ2-3, with D possibly being TRBD1 (5 bases). The CDR3 loop is CAWTLKTGSTDTQYF. CDR3 sequence (DNA): TGTGCCTGGACATTAAAAACAGGCAGCACAGATACGCAGTATTTT.